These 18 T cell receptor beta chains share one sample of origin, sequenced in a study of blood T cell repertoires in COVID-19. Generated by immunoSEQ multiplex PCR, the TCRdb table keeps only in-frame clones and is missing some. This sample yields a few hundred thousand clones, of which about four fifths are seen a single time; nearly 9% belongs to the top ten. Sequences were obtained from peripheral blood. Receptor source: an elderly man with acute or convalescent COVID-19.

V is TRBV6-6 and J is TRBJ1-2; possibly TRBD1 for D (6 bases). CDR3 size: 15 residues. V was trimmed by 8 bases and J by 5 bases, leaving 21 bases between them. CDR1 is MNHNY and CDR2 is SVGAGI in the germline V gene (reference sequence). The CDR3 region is CASLSWGGVGYGYTF. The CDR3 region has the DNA TGTGCCAGCCTCTCGTGGGGGGGCGTAGGGTATGGCTACACCTTC.

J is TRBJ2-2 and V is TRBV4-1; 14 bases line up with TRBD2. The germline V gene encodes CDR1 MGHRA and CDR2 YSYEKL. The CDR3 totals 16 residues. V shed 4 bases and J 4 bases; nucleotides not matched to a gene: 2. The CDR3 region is CASSPGLAGATGELFF. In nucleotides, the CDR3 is TGCGCCAGCAGCCCGGGACTAGCGGGAGCCACCGGGGAGCTGTTTTTT.

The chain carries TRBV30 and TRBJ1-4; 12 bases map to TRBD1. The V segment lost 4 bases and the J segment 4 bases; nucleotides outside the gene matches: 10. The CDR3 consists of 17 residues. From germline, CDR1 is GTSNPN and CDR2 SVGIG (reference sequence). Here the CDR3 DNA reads TGTGCCTGGAAATCGGGACAGGGGGCAAGGGGTAATGAAAAACTGTTTTTT. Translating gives CAWKSGQGARGNEKLFF.

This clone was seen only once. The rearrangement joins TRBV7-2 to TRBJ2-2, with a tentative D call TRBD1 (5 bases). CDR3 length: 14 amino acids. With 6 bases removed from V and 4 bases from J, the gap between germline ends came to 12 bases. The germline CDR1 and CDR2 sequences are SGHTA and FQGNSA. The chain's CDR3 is CASSRQNPTGELFF. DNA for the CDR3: TGTGCCAGCAGTAGACAGAACCCCACCGGGGAGCTGTTTTTT.

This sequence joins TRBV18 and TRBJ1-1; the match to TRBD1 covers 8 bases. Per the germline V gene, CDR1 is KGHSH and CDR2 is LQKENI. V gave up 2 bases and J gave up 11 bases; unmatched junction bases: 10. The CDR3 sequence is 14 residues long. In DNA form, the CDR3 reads TGTGCCAGCTCACCAGGGGGACCGACAGGGGTGGCTTTCTTT. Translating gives CASSPGGPTGVAFF.

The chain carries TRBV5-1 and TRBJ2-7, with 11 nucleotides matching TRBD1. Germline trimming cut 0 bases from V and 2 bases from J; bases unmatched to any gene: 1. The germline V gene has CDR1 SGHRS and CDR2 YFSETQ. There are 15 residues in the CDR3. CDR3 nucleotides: TGCGCCAGCAGCTTGGAGGGACAGGGGGCCTACGAGCAGTACTTC. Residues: CASSLEGQGAYEQYF.

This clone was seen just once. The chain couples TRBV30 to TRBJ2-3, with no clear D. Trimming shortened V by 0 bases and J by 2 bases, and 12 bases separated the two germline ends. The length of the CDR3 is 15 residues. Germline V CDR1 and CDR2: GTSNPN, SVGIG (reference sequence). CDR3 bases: TGTGCCTGGAGTGTACCCGGAGTTCACACAGATACGCAGTATTTT. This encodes CAWSVPGVHTDTQYF.

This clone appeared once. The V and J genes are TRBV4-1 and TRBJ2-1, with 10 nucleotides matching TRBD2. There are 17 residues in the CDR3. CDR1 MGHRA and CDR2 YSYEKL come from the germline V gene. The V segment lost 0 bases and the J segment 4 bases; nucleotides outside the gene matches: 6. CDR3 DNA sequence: TGCGCCAGCAGCCAAGATGCTAGCGGGAGTGTGTACAATGAGCAGTTCTTC. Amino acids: CASSQDASGSVYNEQFF.

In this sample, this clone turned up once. The CDR3 DNA follows: TGTGCCAGCAGTTACTCGGGCAGCCCGACATTTCATGGCTACACCTTC. Amino acid sequence: CASSYSGSPTFHGYTF. V is TRBV6-6 and J is TRBJ1-2, with D unresolved. The germline V and J ends were trimmed by 0 bases and 6 bases, with 17 bases remaining between them. In germline, CDR1 is MNHNY, CDR2 SVGAGI (reference sequence). The CDR3 is 16 amino acids.

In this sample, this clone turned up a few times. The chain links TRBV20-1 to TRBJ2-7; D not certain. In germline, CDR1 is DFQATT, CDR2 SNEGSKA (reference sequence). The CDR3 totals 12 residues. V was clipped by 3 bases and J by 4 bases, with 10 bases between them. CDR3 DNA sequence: TGCAGTGCTAGTGGGTTCGGGTACGAGCAGTACTTC. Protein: CSASGFGYEQYF.

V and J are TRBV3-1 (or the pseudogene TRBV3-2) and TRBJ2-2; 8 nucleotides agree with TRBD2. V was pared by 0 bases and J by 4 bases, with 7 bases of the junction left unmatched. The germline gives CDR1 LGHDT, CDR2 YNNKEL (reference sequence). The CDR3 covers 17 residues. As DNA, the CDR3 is TGTGCCAGCAGCCAAGAACGGACTAGCCTCGGCACCGGGGAGCTGTTTTTT. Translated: CASSQERTSLGTGELFF.

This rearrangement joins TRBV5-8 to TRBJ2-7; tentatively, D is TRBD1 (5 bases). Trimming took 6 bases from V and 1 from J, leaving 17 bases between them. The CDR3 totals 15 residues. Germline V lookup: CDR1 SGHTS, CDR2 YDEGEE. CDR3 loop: CASTSRVRQSYEQYF. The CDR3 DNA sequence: TGTGCCAGCACCTCACGAGTTAGACAGTCCTACGAGCAGTACTTC.

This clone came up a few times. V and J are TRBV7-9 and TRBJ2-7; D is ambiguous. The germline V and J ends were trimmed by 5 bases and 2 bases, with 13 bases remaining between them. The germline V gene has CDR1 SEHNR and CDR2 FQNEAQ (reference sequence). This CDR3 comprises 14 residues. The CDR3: CASSPLRGAYEQYF. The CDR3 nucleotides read TGTGCCAGCAGCCCTCTCCGCGGTGCCTACGAGCAGTACTTC.

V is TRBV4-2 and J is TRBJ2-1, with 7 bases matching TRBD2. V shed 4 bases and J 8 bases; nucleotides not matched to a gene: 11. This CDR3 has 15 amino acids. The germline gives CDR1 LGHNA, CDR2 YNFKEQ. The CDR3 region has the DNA TGTGCCAGCAGCCGCTCGGGGCGGGAGCTGGATGAGCAGTTCTTC. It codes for CASSRSGRELDEQFF.

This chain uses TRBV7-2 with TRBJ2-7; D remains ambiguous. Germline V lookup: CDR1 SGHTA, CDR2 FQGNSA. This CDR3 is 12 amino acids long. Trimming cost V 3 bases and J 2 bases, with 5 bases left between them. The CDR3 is CASSFYAYEQYF. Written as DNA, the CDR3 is TGTGCCAGCAGCTTCTACGCCTACGAGCAGTACTTC.

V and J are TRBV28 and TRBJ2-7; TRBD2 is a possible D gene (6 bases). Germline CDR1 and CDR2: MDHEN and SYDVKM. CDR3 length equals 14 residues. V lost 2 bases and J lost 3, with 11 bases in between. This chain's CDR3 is CASSLGGSNYEQYF. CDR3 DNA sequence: TGTGCCAGCAGTTTAGGGGGGTCGAACTACGAGCAGTACTTC.

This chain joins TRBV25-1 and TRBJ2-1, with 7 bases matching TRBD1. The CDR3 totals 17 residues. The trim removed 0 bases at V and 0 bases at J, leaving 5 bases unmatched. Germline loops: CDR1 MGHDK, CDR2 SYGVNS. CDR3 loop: CASSEYSRGSSYNEQFF. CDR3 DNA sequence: TGTGCCAGCAGTGAATACTCCAGGGGGAGCTCCTACAATGAGCAGTTCTTC.

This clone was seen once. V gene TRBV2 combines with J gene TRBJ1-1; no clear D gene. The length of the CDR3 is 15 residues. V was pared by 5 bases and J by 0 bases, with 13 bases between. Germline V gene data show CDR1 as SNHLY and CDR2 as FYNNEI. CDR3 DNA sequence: TGTGCCAGCAGTAAAAGGGAGGAGCTGAACACTGAAGCTTTCTTT. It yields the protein CASSKREELNTEAFF.